A single sample is the source of the 23 T cell receptor beta chains below, sequenced in a study of OX40 agonist ivuxolimab in advanced cancers. This table comes from immunoSEQ multiplex PCR, and its TCRdb copy is limited to in-frame clones, with some not included. The sample carries about 64,000 clones, about 88% recorded once. The sample was CD4+ or CD8+ T cells sorted from blood, taken in a trial of the OX40 agonist ivuxolimab. These TCRs come from an adult with an advanced solid tumor such as melanoma, head and neck, liver or kidney cancer.

The V and J genes are TRBV27 and TRBJ2-7, with no clear D. The CDR3 spans 14 residues. Trimming stripped 0 bases from V and 7 bases from J, with 13 bases between. CDR1 is MNHEY, CDR2 SMNVEV, per germline (reference sequence). The CDR3 DNA sequence: TGTGCCAGCAGTTTATCGTTCACTTCGGGTGAGCAGTACTTC. Translated: CASSLSFTSGEQYF.

The V gene is TRBV6-6, the J gene TRBJ2-7; 9 bases are a match to TRBD1. The CDR3 sequence is 14 residues long. With 2 bases clipped from V and 5 bases from J, the junction kept 4 bases outside the gene matches. Germline V gives CDR1 MNHNY, CDR2 SVGAGI (reference sequence). CDR3 DNA: TGTGCCAGCAGTTACCGGGACAGGGTCGACGAGCAGTACTTC. It translates to CASSYRDRVDEQYF.

The chain has TRBV30 and TRBJ1-2; TRBD1 matches 8 bases. The CDR3 has 15 residues. Germline V gene lookup returns CDR1 GTSNPN and CDR2 SVGIG (reference sequence). V was clipped by 0 bases and J by 0 bases; unmatched bases: 3. The CDR3 DNA sequence: TGTGCCTGGAGTGTCCCAGGGGGCTCTAACTATGGCTACACCTTC. Protein: CAWSVPGGSNYGYTF.

This clone was picked up one time. A read error may account for a junction end that differs from germline. This chain uses TRBV19 with TRBJ2-7, with D perhaps matching TRBD2 (6 bases). Per the germline V gene, CDR1 is LNHDA and CDR2 is SQIVND (reference sequence). The CDR3 extends over 13 amino acids. CDR3 coding DNA: TGTGCCAGTAGTTTAGAGCTAGCGTACGAGCAGTACTTC. As protein: CASSLELAYEQYF.

The count of this clone is one. Here the CDR3 reads CASRRDGAAFGTDTQYF. The CDR3 region has the DNA TGCGCCAGCAGGAGGGATGGGGCTGCTTTTGGCACAGATACGCAGTATTTT. This chain joins TRBV5-1 and TRBJ2-3, with D possibly called TRBD1 or TRBD2 (5 bases each). The germline gives CDR1 SGHRS, CDR2 YFSETQ. The V gene lost 5 bases and the J gene lost 1 base, with 20 bases spanning the gap. The CDR3 runs 17 residues.

The chain links TRBV19 to TRBJ2-2; D gene unclear. V lost 3 bases to trimming and J lost 7 bases, with 15 bases between them. In germline, CDR1 is LNHDA, CDR2 SQIVND (reference sequence). The CDR3 totals 15 residues. CDR3 sequence: CASSIPATPSGELFF. The CDR3 region has the DNA TGTGCCAGTAGTATTCCGGCAACTCCCAGCGGGGAGCTGTTTTTT.

The gene calls are TRBV27 and TRBJ2-1; 9 bases map to TRBD2. The CDR3 is 16 residues long. CDR1 is MNHEY, CDR2 SMNVEV, per germline (reference sequence). J lost 9 bases, V lost 7 bases, and 16 bases had no gene match. The CDR3 DNA is TGTGCCAGCATAAAACGGGTTGGGACTAGCAAAAGTGAGCAGTTCTTC. It encodes CASIKRVGTSKSEQFF.

V gene TRBV5-1 combines with J gene TRBJ2-7; possible D gene TRBD2, 5 bases. CDR3 length: 13 amino acids. Trimming removed 0 bases at V and 7 bases at J, with 11 bases between. Germline CDR1 SGHRS, CDR2 YFSETQ. Written as DNA, the CDR3 is TGCGCCAGCAGCTTGGGACTCCGGGGTGAGCAGTACTTC. Residues: CASSLGLRGEQYF. Combining the CDR3 with reference TRBV5-1 and TRBJ2-7 gives the whole variable domain KAGVTQTPRYLIKTRGQQVTLSCSPISGHRSVSWYQQTPGQGLQFLFEYFSETQRNKGNFPGRFSGRQFSNSRSEMNVSTLELGDSALYLCASSLGLRGEQYFGPGTRLTVT.

This clone was observed a few times. The rearrangement uses TRBV2 and TRBJ1-1; 7 bases agree with TRBD1. Losses at the gene ends were 6 bases for V and 4 bases for J; bases not matched to a gene: 11. This CDR3 has 15 residues. From germline, CDR1 is SNHLY and CDR2 FYNNEI. The CDR3 coding sequence is TGTGCCAGCAGGCAAGCGACAGGGATTGGCACTGAAGCTTTCTTT. Translating it yields CASRQATGIGTEAFF.

The chain uses TRBV27 and TRBJ2-7; TRBD2 is a possible D gene (5 bases). In germline, CDR1 is MNHEY, CDR2 SMNVEV (reference sequence). With 6 bases removed from V and 0 bases from J, the gap between germline ends came to 12 bases. The CDR3 has 14 amino acids. This CDR3 is CASRQDWASYEQYF. The CDR3 DNA reads as TGTGCCAGCAGGCAGGACTGGGCCTCCTACGAGCAGTACTTC.

The rearrangement joins TRBV6-1 to TRBJ2-2; D is undetermined. Deletions cut 7 bases from V and 2 bases from J, with 5 bases between. This CDR3 is 12 amino acids long. Germline V gene lookup returns CDR1 MNHNS and CDR2 SASEGT. The CDR3 loop is CASTPNTGELFF. The CDR3 DNA follows: TGTGCCAGCACCCCCAACACCGGGGAGCTGTTTTTT.

This chain links TRBV30 with TRBJ1-6, with 9 bases that match TRBD1. This CDR3 is 13 amino acids long. V gave up 7 bases and J gave up 8 bases; unmatched junction bases: 6. Per germline, CDR1 GTSNPN and CDR2 SVGIG (reference sequence). CDR3 in amino acids: CAYRDRADSPLHF. In nucleotides, the CDR3 is TGTGCCTACCGGGACAGGGCGGATTCACCCCTCCACTTT.

V and J are TRBV5-1 and TRBJ1-1; 7 nucleotides align to TRBD1. Per the germline V gene, CDR1 is SGHRS and CDR2 is YFSETQ. V shed 4 bases and J 7 bases; nucleotides not matched to a gene: 10. The CDR3 runs 14 residues. The CDR3, as DNA: TGCGCCAGCAGCGCGGACAGGTTGAGGGGTGAAGCTTTCTTT. It codes for CASSADRLRGEAFF.

This chain uses TRBV7-2 with TRBJ2-5; 7 bases align to TRBD2. Germline V gives CDR1 SGHTA, CDR2 FQGNSA. V shed 4 bases, J shed 4 bases, and the junction held 9 bases outside the gene matches. This CDR3 contains 15 residues. This CDR3 reads CASSSLGGRGETQYF. CDR3 bases: TGTGCCAGCAGCTCCCTTGGAGGGAGGGGAGAGACCCAGTACTTC.

The chain combines TRBV18 with TRBJ1-2, with a weak D call TRBD1 (5 bases). The CDR3 has 16 amino acids. V lost 0 bases, J lost 4 bases, and 15 bases lay in between. Germline V gene data show CDR1 as KGHSH and CDR2 as LQKENI. CDR3 DNA: TGTGCCAGCTCACCACCGCTGCAGGGCTTGTTCTATGGCTACACCTTC. This encodes CASSPPLQGLFYGYTF.

The rearrangement links TRBV7-2 to TRBJ2-2, with D tentatively TRBD1 (7 bases). Germline assignment: CDR1 SGHTA and CDR2 FQGNSA. The germline V and J ends were trimmed by 5 bases and 7 bases, with 11 bases remaining between them. CDR3 length equals 13 residues. CDR3 region: CASSPQGGGELFF. Written as DNA, the CDR3 is TGTGCCAGCAGCCCTCAGGGGGGCGGGGAGCTGTTTTTT.

This clone has a single count. The J gene is TRBJ2-7, the V gene TRBV5-4, with 8 bases matching TRBD1. From germline, CDR1 is SGHNT and CDR2 YYREEE (reference sequence). CDR3 length equals 14 residues. The V segment lost 4 bases and the J segment 2 bases; nucleotides outside the gene matches: 5. The CDR3 region has the DNA TGTGCCAGCAGCGAGAGGACAGGGACCTACGAGCAGTACTTC. Amino acids: CASSERTGTYEQYF.

CDR3 amino acids: CASSPQGETQYF. The CDR3 DNA is TGCGCCAGCAGCCCCCAAGGAGAGACCCAGTACTTC. This chain links TRBV5-1 with TRBJ2-5, with D unclear. CDR3 length: 12 residues. Germline-derived CDR1 and CDR2 are SGHRS and YFSETQ. Trimming shortened V by 4 bases and J by 4 bases, and 8 bases separated the two germline ends.

CDR3 DNA sequence: TGTGCCAGCAGCCCACAGGGTTGGGATGAAAAACTGTTTTTT. Its protein product is CASSPQGWDEKLFF. This sequence joins TRBV7-9 and TRBJ1-4, with D perhaps TRBD1 (6 bases). Trimming removed 5 bases at V and 6 bases at J, with 13 bases between. The CDR3 has 14 residues. Germline loops: CDR1 SEHNR, CDR2 FQNEAQ (reference sequence). The entire variable domain, with the rest obtained from reference TRBV7-9 and TRBJ1-4, is as follows: DTGVSQNPRHKITKRGQNVTFRCDPISEHNRLYWYRQTLGQGPEFLTYFQNEAQLEKSRLLSDRFSAERPKGSFSTLEIQRTEQGDSAMYLCASSPQGWDEKLFFGSGTQLSVL.

The chain has TRBV19 and TRBJ2-7; D is undetermined. This CDR3 contains 13 residues. Trimming left V 2 bases short and J 0 bases short, with 5 bases between. Per germline, CDR1 LNHDA and CDR2 SQIVND (reference sequence). The CDR3 protein is CASSIQPSYEQYF. DNA for the CDR3: TGTGCCAGTAGTATACAGCCCTCCTACGAGCAGTACTTC.

The chain has TRBV25-1 and TRBJ2-7; 9 nucleotides line up with TRBD1. The CDR3 loop spans 13 amino acids. Germline loops: CDR1 MGHDK, CDR2 SYGVNS. Trimming removed 6 bases from V and 3 bases from J; junction bases left unmatched: 3. As DNA, the CDR3 is TGTGCCAGCAGAGACAGGGGGAGCTACGAGCAGTACTTC. This encodes CASRDRGSYEQYF.

The rearrangement uses TRBV5-6 and TRBJ1-2; D not certain. Germline assignment: CDR1 SGHDT and CDR2 YYEEEE. The CDR3 totals 11 residues. V lost 1 base to trimming and J lost 6 bases, with 4 bases between them. CDR3 in amino acids: CASSLTDGYTF. The CDR3 DNA reads as TGTGCCAGCAGCTTGACGGATGGCTACACCTTC.

The rearrangement joins TRBV5-4 to TRBJ2-7; 11 bases align to TRBD2. J was trimmed by 7 bases and V by 3 bases; bases with no gene match: 9. The CDR3 consists of 15 residues. Germline V lookup: CDR1 SGHNT, CDR2 YYREEE (reference sequence). The CDR3: CASSSGGTSGGEQYF. The CDR3 region has the DNA TGTGCCAGCAGCTCGGGAGGGACTAGCGGTGGGGAGCAGTACTTC.